The rows below give T cell receptor beta chains drawn from one sample of a study of beta chain features in type 1 diabetes. Assay used: immunoSEQ multiplex PCR; TCRdb lists only in-frame clones, some missing. The sample carries roughly 250,000 clones, about a fifth recorded once. The sequenced sample consisted of naive CD4+ T cells from blood. All receptors come from a middle-aged woman with type 1 diabetes. CDR3s include the opening cysteine and the closing phenylalanine or tryptophan. Each record gives: clone size, J gene, D gene, V gene, CDR3 DNA, CDR3 protein. The D gene is left open where the match is weak. Only part of the rows carry a size: once, few, many, or a class if the clone is expanded.

size: .; J: TRBJ1-2; D: .; V: TRBV4-2; DNA: TGTGCCAGCAGCCAAGTTGGAGATACAGGGCCGCTCTATGGCTACACCTTC; CDR3: CASSQVGDTGPLYGYTF
size: .; J: TRBJ2-3; D: TRBD2; V: TRBV7-2; DNA: TGTGCCAGCAGCTACAACAGCGGGGCCGATCTAGATACGCAGTATTTT; CDR3: CASSYNSGADLDTQYF
size: .; J: TRBJ2-1; D: TRBD1; V: TRBV10-3; DNA: TGTGCCATCACCCCTGACAGGGTTAATGAGCAGTTCTTC; CDR3: CAITPDRVNEQFF
size: .; J: TRBJ2-7; D: .; V: TRBV28; DNA: TGTGCCAGCAGTACCCTAACTCCAGGGGAGCAGTACTTC; CDR3: CASSTLTPGEQYF
size: few; J: TRBJ1-2; D: .; V: TRBV14; DNA: TGTGCCAGCAGCCAAGGACAAGGCTATGGCTACACCTTC; CDR3: CASSQGQGYGYTF
size: .; J: TRBJ2-5; D: .; V: TRBV5-1; DNA: TGCGCCAGCAGCTTGTACAGGGAAGAGACCCAGTACTTC; CDR3: CASSLYREETQYF
size: few; J: TRBJ2-1; D: TRBD2; V: TRBV30; DNA: TGTGCCACCGGACTAGCGGGAGACAATGAGCAGTTCTTC; CDR3: CATGLAGDNEQFF
size: .; J: TRBJ1-2; D: .; V: TRBV7-2; DNA: TGTGCCAGCAGCTCACAGGGAAACAGCTATGGCTACACCTTC; CDR3: CASSSQGNSYGYTF
size: once; J: TRBJ1-4; D: TRBD1; V: TRBV15; DNA: TGTGCCACCAGCAGAGATCCGTACGGCCGGACAGGGGAAGGGGTAACTAATGAAAAACTGTTTTTT; CDR3: CATSRDPYGRTGEGVTNEKLFF
size: few; J: TRBJ2-7; D: TRBD1; V: TRBV30; DNA: TGTGCCTGGAGTCGTAACAGGGGCTACGAGCAGTACTTC; CDR3: CAWSRNRGYEQYF
size: .; J: TRBJ1-1; D: .; V: TRBV28; DNA: TGTGCCAGCAGCCGGACAGTGAACACTGAAGCTTTCTTT; CDR3: CASSRTVNTEAFF
size: few; J: TRBJ1-1; D: TRBD1; V: TRBV30; DNA: TGTGCCTGGTTGGGACAGGGGGACACTGAAGCTTTCTTT; CDR3: CAWLGQGDTEAFF
size: .; J: TRBJ2-1; D: .; V: TRBV14; DNA: TGTGCCAGCAGCCAAGACAGGGGTTGGGAGCAGTTCTTC; CDR3: CASSQDRGWEQFF
size: .; J: TRBJ1-2; D: .; V: TRBV28; DNA: TGTGCCACAGGACAGCACTATGGCTACACCTTC; CDR3: CATGQHYGYTF
size: few; J: TRBJ2-7; D: TRBD2; V: TRBV6-6; DNA: TGTGCCAGCAGTTGGACTAGTGAAAACGAGCAGTACTTC; CDR3: CASSWTSENEQYF
size: .; J: TRBJ2-1; D: .; V: TRBV7-9; DNA: TGTGCCAGCAGCCGGCCCCAGGGGTTAGGTGAGCAGTTCTTC; CDR3: CASSRPQGLGEQFF
size: .; J: TRBJ2-7; D: .; V: TRBV29-1; DNA: TGCAGCGTTGAAGAACGGGGGGCGAGGCACGAGCAGTACTTC; CDR3: CSVEERGARHEQYF
size: .; J: TRBJ1-2; D: .; V: TRBV6-6; DNA: TGTGCCAGCAGTCCTCGGACAGAGGCCTACTATGGCTACACCTTC; CDR3: CASSPRTEAYYGYTF
size: .; J: TRBJ2-7; D: TRBD2; V: TRBV30; DNA: TGTGCCTGGAGTGGGCGGGAGGCCTACGAGCAGTACTTC; CDR3: CAWSGREAYEQYF
size: .; J: TRBJ2-1; D: TRBD1; V: TRBV18; DNA: TGTGCCAGCTCACCTCAGGGGGTCTACAATGAGCAGTTCTTC; CDR3: CASSPQGVYNEQFF
size: .; J: TRBJ2-5; D: TRBD1; V: TRBV2; DNA: TGTGCCAGCAGTGAATACTTCACAGGGGGGGAGACCCAGTACTTC; CDR3: CASSEYFTGGETQYF
size: .; J: TRBJ1-2; D: .; V: TRBV21-1; DNA: TGTGCCAGGAAACAGGTGAACTATGGCTACACCTTC; CDR3: CARKQVNYGYTF
size: few; J: TRBJ1-1; D: .; V: TRBV29-1; DNA: TGCAGCGTTGGTCCCCGGACTGAAGCTTTCTTT; CDR3: CSVGPRTEAFF
size: .; J: TRBJ1-2; D: TRBD1; V: TRBV7-2; DNA: TGTGCCAGCAGCTTAGTTCACGCCTTAACAGGGGCCGGCAACTATGGCTACACCTTC; CDR3: CASSLVHALTGAGNYGYTF
size: few; J: TRBJ1-6; D: .; V: TRBV18; DNA: TGTGCCAGCTCTACCGGGGAGGATTCACCCCTCCACTTT; CDR3: CASSTGEDSPLHF
size: .; J: TRBJ2-4; D: .; V: TRBV11-2; DNA: TGTGCCAGCACCCGCGCCTACGGCAAAAACATTCAGTACTTC; CDR3: CASTRAYGKNIQYF
size: few; J: TRBJ1-5; D: .; V: TRBV30; DNA: TGTGCCTGGAGGCAGGGTGGAACTCAGCCCCAGCATTTT; CDR3: CAWRQGGTQPQHF
size: few; J: TRBJ1-5; D: TRBD1; V: TRBV5-1; DNA: TGCGCCAGCAGCCTTGGACAGGGAGGGCCTTCTAATCAGCCCCAGCATTTT; CDR3: CASSLGQGGPSNQPQHF
size: few; J: TRBJ2-1; D: TRBD2; V: TRBV4-3; DNA: TGCGCCAGCAGCCAAGGCTACCCTCTAGCGGAAGAGCAGTTCTTC; CDR3: CASSQGYPLAEEQFF
size: .; J: TRBJ2-5; D: TRBD1; V: TRBV5-1; DNA: TGCGCCAGCAGCTTCCGGGACAGGGGAGTTGGAGAGACCCAGTACTTC; CDR3: CASSFRDRGVGETQYF
size: few; J: TRBJ2-7; D: .; V: TRBV7-2; DNA: TGTGCCAGCAGCTTAGGCAGGGGCTACGAGCAGTACTTC; CDR3: CASSLGRGYEQYF
size: .; J: TRBJ2-5; D: TRBD1; V: TRBV5-1; DNA: TGCGCCAGCAGCCCTCAAGGGACAGCCCAAGAGACCCAGTACTTC; CDR3: CASSPQGTAQETQYF
size: few; J: TRBJ2-1; D: .; V: TRBV28; DNA: TGTGCCAGCAGTTCGGACAGCCAGCAGTTCTTC; CDR3: CASSSDSQQFF
size: .; J: TRBJ1-1; D: TRBD1; V: TRBV7-9; DNA: TGTGCCAGCAGTTGGGGGACAGGGGGGCGTGGTAATCGAGCTTTCTTT; CDR3: CASSWGTGGRGNRAFF
size: .; J: TRBJ1-6; D: TRBD1; V: TRBV5-1; DNA: TGCGCCAGCAGCTTGGATGGAGGGGGCGATAATTCACCCCTCCACTTT; CDR3: CASSLDGGGDNSPLHF
size: few; J: TRBJ1-5; D: .; V: TRBV28; DNA: TGTGCCAGCAGCATTCCCCGGGAGAGCAATCAGCCCCAGCATTTT; CDR3: CASSIPRESNQPQHF
size: few; J: TRBJ1-5; D: TRBD1; V: TRBV19; DNA: TGTGCCAGTACCCGGACAGGGGATAGCAATCAGCCCCAGCATTTT; CDR3: CASTRTGDSNQPQHF
size: once; J: TRBJ1-2; D: .; V: TRBV6-6; DNA: TGTGCCAGCAGTACGGCCCCAGGGGTGTCTAACTATGGCTACACCTTC; CDR3: CASSTAPGVSNYGYTF
size: .; J: TRBJ1-6; D: .; V: TRBV7-3; DNA: TGTGCCAGCAGCCTGAACTCCGGAGGGGTTGGGTCACCCCTCCACTTT; CDR3: CASSLNSGGVGSPLHF
size: few; J: TRBJ2-7; D: TRBD1; V: TRBV4-3; DNA: TGCGCCAGCAGCCGAGAGGACAGGGGTCCCTACGAGCAGTACTTC; CDR3: CASSREDRGPYEQYF
size: few; J: TRBJ2-7; D: TRBD2; V: TRBV7-9; DNA: TGTGCCAGCAGCTTAGGAGGACTAGCGGGGATTCAGGCGCAGTACTTC; CDR3: CASSLGGLAGIQAQYF
size: .; J: TRBJ2-5; D: TRBD1; V: TRBV5-1; DNA: TGCGCCAGCAGCAGCCCCGACAGGGCAGAGACCCAGTACTTC; CDR3: CASSSPDRAETQYF
size: few; J: TRBJ2-7; D: TRBD2; V: TRBV5-6; DNA: TGTGCCAGCAGCTTGCCGGTCGCCGCGGGAGAGCACGAGCAGTACTTC; CDR3: CASSLPVAAGEHEQYF
size: .; J: TRBJ2-5; D: .; V: TRBV2; DNA: TGTGCCAGCATAAGTCAGGTTTCGGAGACCCAGTACTTC; CDR3: CASISQVSETQYF
size: .; J: TRBJ1-1; D: .; V: TRBV5-1; DNA: TGCGCCAGCAGTTCGAATGCGGACACTGAAGCTTTCTTT; CDR3: CASSSNADTEAFF